The T cell receptor beta chain under discussion was sequenced for a study of blood T cell repertoires in COVID-19. The CDR3 runs to 18 residues. Only in-frame clones appear in the TCRdb table, and some are missing; sequencing was by immunoSEQ multiplex PCR. Of over 300,000 clones in the sample, roughly 90% are singletons; the top ten hold 6.5% to 7%. This chain uses TRBV21-1 with TRBJ2-6; TRBD1, the table's D call, was not compared with the DNA. TRBV21-1 is given as a pseudogene. The sequence was obtained from a man between 18 and 29 years old with active or convalescent COVID-19. Sequencing used peripheral blood. CDR3 coding DNA: TGTGCCAGCAGCAAAAGGGGCAGAAGCTACTCTGGGGCCAACGTCCTGACTTTC. Protein: CASSKRGRSYSGANVLTF.